Listed below are T cell receptor beta chains from one sample, sequenced in a study of vaccination and CD4 T cells after COVID-19. No antigens are known for them. Via MiXCR, TCRdb re-called the PCR reads, giving one row per CDR3 protein. The table shows 20,000 to 25,000 distinct CDR3 sequences, with around 40% occurring only once. Sequenced material: CD4+ T cells from blood, cultured in vitro, taken before SARS-CoV-2 vaccination. The receptors were gathered from a human donor who had recovered from COVID-19. The CDR3 runs from the conserved cysteine through the conserved F or W. The D gene is left open where the match is weak. Clone size is not always given. Where it is, it says once, few, many or a class for expanded clones.

v_gene: TRBV11-3
j_gene: TRBJ1-1
d_gene: .
len: 11
abundance: .
CDR3aa: CASSVEGVAFF
CDR3nt: TGTGCCAGCAGCGTGGAGGGGGTAGCTTTCTTT

v_gene: TRBV10-3
j_gene: TRBJ2-3
d_gene: .
len: 11
abundance: few
CDR3aa: CAITLWDTQYF
CDR3nt: TGTGCCATCACCTTATGGGATACGCAGTATTTT

v_gene: TRBV27
j_gene: TRBJ2-2
d_gene: TRBD2
len: 16
abundance: few
CDR3aa: CASSHRGGGGTGELFF
CDR3nt: TGTGCCAGCAGTCACAGGGGCGGGGGGGGGACCGGGGAGCTGTTTTTT

v_gene: TRBV6-4
j_gene: TRBJ1-1
d_gene: TRBD1
len: 16
abundance: .
CDR3aa: CASSDFKDRGNTEAFF
CDR3nt: TGTGCCAGCAGTGACTTCAAGGACAGGGGGAACACTGAAGCTTTCTTT

v_gene: TRBV2
j_gene: TRBJ1-2
d_gene: TRBD1
len: 14
abundance: .
CDR3aa: CASSSDRAYDGYTF
CDR3nt: TGTGCCAGCAGTTCAGACAGGGCCTACGATGGCTACACCTTC

v_gene: TRBV7-3
j_gene: TRBJ1-1
d_gene: .
len: 14
abundance: .
CDR3aa: CASSLLGVNTEAFF
CDR3nt: TGTGCCAGCAGCTTGTTAGGGGTTAACACTGAAGCTTTCTTT

v_gene: TRBV15
j_gene: TRBJ1-2
d_gene: TRBD1
len: 14
abundance: medium-sized
CDR3aa: CATSTRMTGQGYTF
CDR3nt: TGTGCCACCAGCACCAGAATGACAGGGCAAGGCTACACCTTC

v_gene: TRBV2
j_gene: TRBJ2-5
d_gene: .
len: 12
abundance: .
CDR3aa: CASSEAQETQYF
CDR3nt: TGTGCCAGCAGTGAAGCGCAGGAGACCCAGTACTTC

v_gene: TRBV9
j_gene: TRBJ2-3
d_gene: TRBD2
len: 15
abundance: .
CDR3aa: CASSVDGGAPGTQYF
CDR3nt: TGTGCCAGCAGCGTAGACGGGGGGGCCCCGGGTACGCAGTATTTT

v_gene: TRBV2
j_gene: TRBJ1-5
d_gene: TRBD1
len: 15
abundance: .
CDR3aa: CAGSDVTGGVQPQHF
CDR3nt: TGTGCCGGCAGTGACGTGACAGGGGGTGTTCAGCCCCAGCATTTT

v_gene: TRBV2
j_gene: TRBJ2-7
d_gene: .
len: 12
abundance: .
CDR3aa: CASSTRGDEQYF
CDR3nt: TGTGCCAGCAGTACAAGGGGGGACGAGCAGTACTTC

v_gene: TRBV19
j_gene: TRBJ1-2
d_gene: .
len: 14
abundance: few
CDR3aa: CASSIAPGSGGYTF
CDR3nt: TGTGCCAGTAGTATAGCCCCAGGGAGCGGTGGCTACACCTTC

v_gene: TRBV7-2
j_gene: TRBJ2-1
d_gene: TRBD2
len: 16
abundance: .
CDR3aa: CASSPGSGSAYNEQFF
CDR3nt: TGTGCCAGCAGCCCCGGTAGCGGGAGCGCCTACAATGAGCAGTTCTTC

v_gene: TRBV10-3
j_gene: TRBJ2-1
d_gene: TRBD1
len: 14
abundance: .
CDR3aa: CAIARGSGGNEQFF
CDR3nt: TGTGCCATCGCGAGGGGCTCAGGGGGCAATGAGCAGTTCTTC

v_gene: TRBV11-3
j_gene: TRBJ2-3
d_gene: TRBD1
len: 15
abundance: few
CDR3aa: CASSPPGQGIDTQYF
CDR3nt: TGTGCCAGCAGCCCGCCGGGACAGGGCATAGATACGCAGTATTTT

v_gene: TRBV28
j_gene: TRBJ1-2
d_gene: TRBD1
len: 14
abundance: once
CDR3aa: CASTRVTPGGGYTF
CDR3nt: TGTGCCAGCACCCGGGTGACCCCAGGGGGGGGCTACACCTTC

v_gene: TRBV20-1
j_gene: TRBJ2-7
d_gene: TRBD2
len: 17
abundance: few
CDR3aa: CSARDYRLAGGGYEQYF
CDR3nt: TGCAGTGCTAGAGATTATAGACTAGCGGGAGGGGGCTACGAGCAGTACTTC

v_gene: TRBV7-9
j_gene: TRBJ1-1
d_gene: .
len: 13
abundance: few
CDR3aa: CASSLGLKTEAFF
CDR3nt: TGTGCCAGCAGCTTAGGGTTGAAAACCGAAGCTTTCTTT

v_gene: TRBV20-1
j_gene: TRBJ1-2
d_gene: TRBD1
len: 14
abundance: .
CDR3aa: CSAPGTGVHYGYTF
CDR3nt: TGCAGTGCACCCGGGACAGGGGTCCACTATGGCTACACCTTC

v_gene: TRBV6-1
j_gene: TRBJ2-1
d_gene: .
len: 17
abundance: .
CDR3aa: CASSPGWLDRSYNEQFF
CDR3nt: TGTGCCAGCAGCCCCGGATGGCTAGACAGATCCTACAATGAGCAGTTCTTC

v_gene: TRBV15
j_gene: TRBJ1-4
d_gene: .
len: 15
abundance: .
CDR3aa: CATSRDRGTNEKLFF
CDR3nt: TGTGCCACCAGCAGAGATCGAGGAACTAATGAAAAACTGTTTTTT

v_gene: TRBV7-6
j_gene: TRBJ2-2
d_gene: TRBD1
len: 17
abundance: .
CDR3aa: CASMRKPGGANTGELFF
CDR3nt: TGTGCCAGCATGCGAAAGCCAGGGGGTGCGAACACCGGGGAGCTGTTTTTT

v_gene: TRBV21-1
j_gene: TRBJ1-1
d_gene: .
len: 12
abundance: .
CDR3aa: CASSKERVQAFF
CDR3nt: TGTGCCAGCAGCAAAGAGCGGGTCCAAGCTTTCTTT

v_gene: TRBV7-2
j_gene: TRBJ2-7
d_gene: .
len: 14
abundance: .
CDR3aa: CASSLSGSPGEQYF
CDR3nt: TGTGCCAGCAGCTTAAGTGGGAGTCCCGGGGAGCAGTACTTC

v_gene: TRBV20-1
j_gene: TRBJ1-1
d_gene: .
len: 12
abundance: few
CDR3aa: CSARGGRTEAFF
CDR3nt: TGCAGTGCTAGAGGGGGTAGAACTGAAGCTTTCTTT

v_gene: TRBV6-1
j_gene: TRBJ2-7
d_gene: .
len: 12
abundance: few
CDR3aa: CASRTSGYEQYF
CDR3nt: TGTGCCAGCAGGACTAGTGGATACGAGCAGTACTTC

v_gene: TRBV28
j_gene: TRBJ2-2
d_gene: .
len: 14
abundance: .
CDR3aa: CARGWRVVTGELFF
CDR3nt: TGTGCCAGGGGGTGGAGGGTGGTAACCGGGGAGCTGTTTTTT

v_gene: TRBV6-5
j_gene: TRBJ1-2
d_gene: .
len: 15
abundance: .
CDR3aa: CASRYEANRAYGYTF
CDR3nt: TGTGCCAGCAGATACGAGGCCAACAGGGCCTATGGCTACACCTTC

v_gene: TRBV6-2/TRBV6-3
j_gene: TRBJ1-5
d_gene: TRBD1
len: 14
abundance: .
CDR3aa: CASAKGAIYQPQHF
CDR3nt: TGTGCCAGCGCGAAGGGGGCCATCTATCAGCCCCAGCATTTT

v_gene: TRBV11-2
j_gene: TRBJ1-1
d_gene: .
len: 15
abundance: .
CDR3aa: CASSSYRAGNTEAFF
CDR3nt: TGTGCCAGCAGCTCCTACAGGGCGGGGAACACTGAAGCTTTCTTT

v_gene: TRBV6-2/TRBV6-3
j_gene: TRBJ2-5
d_gene: .
len: 16
abundance: .
CDR3aa: CASSWTPDAIQETQYF
CDR3nt: TGTGCCAGCAGTTGGACTCCCGACGCTATTCAAGAGACCCAGTACTTC

v_gene: TRBV20-1
j_gene: TRBJ2-2
d_gene: TRBD2
len: 15
abundance: few
CDR3aa: CSASDPAGGHGELFF
CDR3nt: TGCAGTGCGTCGGATCCAGCGGGAGGTCACGGGGAGCTGTTTTTT

v_gene: TRBV20-1
j_gene: TRBJ1-1
d_gene: .
len: 8
abundance: few
CDR3aa: CSASQAFF
CDR3nt: TGCAGTGCTAGTCAAGCTTTCTTT

v_gene: TRBV9
j_gene: TRBJ1-1
d_gene: .
len: 13
abundance: once
CDR3aa: CASSVLENTEAFF
CDR3nt: TGTGCCAGCAGCGTATTAGAGAACACTGAAGCTTTCTTT

v_gene: TRBV4-2
j_gene: TRBJ2-4
d_gene: TRBD2
len: 15
abundance: few
CDR3aa: CASSQDIGGGNIQYF
CDR3nt: TGTGCCAGCAGCCAAGATATCGGGGGGGGGAACATTCAGTACTTC

v_gene: TRBV27
j_gene: TRBJ1-6
d_gene: .
len: 15
abundance: .
CDR3aa: CASRSLGQGWSPLHF
CDR3nt: TGTGCCAGCAGGTCCTTAGGGCAGGGTTGGTCACCCCTCCACTTT

v_gene: TRBV20-1
j_gene: TRBJ2-7
d_gene: .
len: 13
abundance: .
CDR3aa: CSASLDKNYEQYF
CDR3nt: TGCAGTGCTAGTCTAGATAAAAATTACGAGCAGTACTTC

v_gene: TRBV25-1
j_gene: TRBJ2-2
d_gene: .
len: 15
abundance: few
CDR3aa: CASREDREGAGELFF
CDR3nt: TGTGCCAGCAGAGAGGACAGGGAGGGGGCCGGGGAGCTGTTTTTT

v_gene: TRBV11-3
j_gene: TRBJ2-5
d_gene: .
len: 14
abundance: few
CDR3aa: CASSLGGSQETQYF
CDR3nt: TGTGCCAGCAGCTTAGGGGGCAGCCAAGAGACCCAGTACTTC

v_gene: TRBV30
j_gene: TRBJ2-5
d_gene: TRBD1
len: 16
abundance: .
CDR3aa: CAWTLGTGYYPETQYF
CDR3nt: TGTGCCTGGACCCTCGGGACAGGGTATTATCCGGAGACCCAGTACTTC

v_gene: TRBV12-3/TRBV12-4
j_gene: TRBJ1-5
d_gene: .
len: 13
abundance: .
CDR3aa: CASSRRDYQPQHF
CDR3nt: TGTGCCAGCAGTCGACGGGATTATCAGCCCCAGCATTTT

v_gene: TRBV20-1
j_gene: TRBJ1-1
d_gene: TRBD1
len: 13
abundance: few
CDR3aa: CSARYRQGTEAFF
CDR3nt: TGCAGTGCTAGATACAGACAGGGGACTGAAGCTTTCTTT

v_gene: TRBV7-8
j_gene: TRBJ2-1
d_gene: TRBD2
len: 16
abundance: once
CDR3aa: CASSLGTGRASVRQFF
CDR3nt: TGTGCCAGCAGCTTAGGTACCGGGAGGGCGTCCGTTCGGCAGTTCTTC

v_gene: TRBV28
j_gene: TRBJ2-3
d_gene: TRBD1
len: 17
abundance: .
CDR3aa: CASSLGTGAVGTDTQYF
CDR3nt: TGTGCCAGCAGTTTAGGGACAGGCGCCGTAGGCACAGATACGCAGTATTTT

v_gene: TRBV24-1
j_gene: TRBJ1-1
d_gene: TRBD1
len: 14
abundance: few
CDR3aa: CATSVGTGNTEAFF
CDR3nt: TGTGCCACCAGTGTGGGGACAGGGAACACTGAAGCTTTCTTT

v_gene: TRBV10-3
j_gene: TRBJ2-7
d_gene: TRBD1
len: 16
abundance: .
CDR3aa: CAISDRGQVGLYEQYF
CDR3nt: TGTGCCATCAGTGATCGGGGACAGGTGGGACTCTACGAGCAGTACTTC

v_gene: TRBV20-1
j_gene: TRBJ1-2
d_gene: .
len: 14
abundance: few
CDR3aa: CSARGGADNYGYTF
CDR3nt: TGCAGTGCTAGAGGAGGGGCAGATAACTATGGCTACACCTTC

v_gene: TRBV7-2
j_gene: TRBJ2-1
d_gene: .
len: 14
abundance: .
CDR3aa: CASSYSPPIGEQFF
CDR3nt: TGTGCCAGCAGCTATTCCCCTCCGATAGGTGAGCAGTTCTTC

v_gene: TRBV9
j_gene: TRBJ1-5
d_gene: TRBD1
len: 14
abundance: .
CDR3aa: CASSPGQGDQPQHF
CDR3nt: TGTGCCAGCAGCCCCGGACAGGGGGATCAGCCCCAGCATTTT

v_gene: TRBV7-9
j_gene: TRBJ1-2
d_gene: .
len: 14
abundance: once
CDR3aa: CASSPAGRAGGYTF
CDR3nt: TGTGCCAGCAGCCCCGCGGGCCGGGCGGGTGGCTACACCTTC

v_gene: TRBV7-9
j_gene: TRBJ2-3
d_gene: .
len: 16
abundance: .
CDR3aa: CASSLGTGADTDTQYF
CDR3nt: TGTGCCAGCAGCTTAGGAACGGGGGCCGACACAGATACGCAGTATTTT

v_gene: TRBV6-1
j_gene: TRBJ1-1
d_gene: TRBD1
len: 15
abundance: .
CDR3aa: CASSPPRGIRTEAFF
CDR3nt: TGTGCCAGCAGTCCCCCCAGGGGGATCCGGACTGAAGCTTTCTTT

v_gene: TRBV14
j_gene: TRBJ2-7
d_gene: .
len: 16
abundance: .
CDR3aa: CASSQDSRHSSYEQYF
CDR3nt: TGTGCCAGCAGCCAAGATTCGCGGCACAGTTCCTACGAGCAGTACTTC

v_gene: TRBV2
j_gene: TRBJ2-1
d_gene: .
len: 14
abundance: once
CDR3aa: CASSVPPHDNEQFF
CDR3nt: TGTGCCAGCAGTGTCCCCCCTCATGACAATGAGCAGTTCTTC